The sample holds a few counts of the clone carrying this T cell receptor (beta chain). Its antigen is currently unknown. The source of the sample is a study of T cells in Graves' hyperthyroidism and ophthalmopathy. General study findings and limits: Most clonotypes expanded in thyroid above 0.001 were likewise present in blood.

Germline CDR1 is MNHEY and CDR2 is SVGEGT. The length of the CDR3 is 13 residues. Losses at the gene ends were 6 bases for V and 9 bases for J; bases not matched to a gene: 10. The CDR3 regions of TCR beta were amplified from RNA transcripts. Researchers ran a first-round RT-PCR on the TCR CDR3 using the HTBI primer set. TCRdb independently ran MiXCR on the multiplex PCR reads; one entry per CDR3 protein. There are nearly 750,000 distinct CDR3 sequences in the sample; approximately 36% occur only once, and less than 35% lies in the top ten. Lactation, pregnancy, other autoimmune disease or uncontrolled infection excluded patients.

The V gene is TRBV6-2 or TRBV6-3, the J gene TRBJ1-2; the match to TRBD1 covers 7 bases. This TCR derives from a woman aged 40 to 49 with Graves' hyperthyroidism. Sequencing input: blood. CDR3 sequence (DNA): TGTGCCAGCAGCCTTGCCGGGACAGCAAGCTACACCTTC. It encodes CASSLAGTASYTF.